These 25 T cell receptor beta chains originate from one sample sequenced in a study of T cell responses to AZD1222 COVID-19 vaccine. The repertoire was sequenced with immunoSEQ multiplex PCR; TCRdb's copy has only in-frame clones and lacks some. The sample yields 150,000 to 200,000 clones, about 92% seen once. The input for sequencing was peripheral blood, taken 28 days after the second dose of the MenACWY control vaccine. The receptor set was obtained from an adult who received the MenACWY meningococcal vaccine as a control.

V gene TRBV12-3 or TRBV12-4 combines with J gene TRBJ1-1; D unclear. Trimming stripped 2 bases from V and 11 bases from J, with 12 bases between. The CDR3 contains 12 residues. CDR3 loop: CASSLRTVRAFF. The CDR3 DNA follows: TGTGCCAGCAGTTTAAGGACCGTGAGGGCTTTCTTT.

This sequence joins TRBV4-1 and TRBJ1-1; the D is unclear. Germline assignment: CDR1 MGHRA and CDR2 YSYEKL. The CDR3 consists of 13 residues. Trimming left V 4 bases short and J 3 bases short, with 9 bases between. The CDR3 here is CASSPSGHTEAFF. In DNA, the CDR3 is TGCGCCAGCAGCCCGTCGGGCCACACTGAAGCTTTCTTT.

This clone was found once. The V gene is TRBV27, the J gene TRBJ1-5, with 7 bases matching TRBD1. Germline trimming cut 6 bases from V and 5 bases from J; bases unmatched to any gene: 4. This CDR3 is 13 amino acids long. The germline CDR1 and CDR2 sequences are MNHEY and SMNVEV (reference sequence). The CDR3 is CASRYRGDQPQHF. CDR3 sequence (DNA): TGTGCCAGCAGGTACAGGGGTGATCAGCCCCAGCATTTT.

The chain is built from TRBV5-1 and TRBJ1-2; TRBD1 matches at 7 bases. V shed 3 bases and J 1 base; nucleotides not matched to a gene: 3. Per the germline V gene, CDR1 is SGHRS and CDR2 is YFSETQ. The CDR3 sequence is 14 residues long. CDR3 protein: CASSSRQGNYGYTF. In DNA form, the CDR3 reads TGCGCCAGCAGCTCAAGACAGGGTAACTATGGCTACACCTTC. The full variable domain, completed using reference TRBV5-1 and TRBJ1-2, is KAGVTQTPRYLIKTRGQQVTLSCSPISGHRSVSWYQQTPGQGLQFLFEYFSETQRNKGNFPGRFSGRQFSNSRSEMNVSTLELGDSALYLCASSSRQGNYGYTFGSGTRLTVV.

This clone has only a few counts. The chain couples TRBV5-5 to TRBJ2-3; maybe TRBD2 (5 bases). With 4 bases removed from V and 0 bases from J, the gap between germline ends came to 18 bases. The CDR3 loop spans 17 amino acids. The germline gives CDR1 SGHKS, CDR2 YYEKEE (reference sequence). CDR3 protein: CASSRGVAGPSTDTQYF. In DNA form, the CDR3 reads TGTGCCAGCAGCCGAGGTGTGGCGGGCCCTAGCACAGATACGCAGTATTTT.

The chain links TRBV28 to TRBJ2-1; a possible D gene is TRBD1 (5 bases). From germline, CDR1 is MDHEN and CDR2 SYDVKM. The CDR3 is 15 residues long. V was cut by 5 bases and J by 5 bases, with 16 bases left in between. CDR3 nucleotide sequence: TGTGCCAGCAGTGGATGGGGCCGAGCGAACAATGAGCAGTTCTTC. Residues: CASSGWGRANNEQFF.

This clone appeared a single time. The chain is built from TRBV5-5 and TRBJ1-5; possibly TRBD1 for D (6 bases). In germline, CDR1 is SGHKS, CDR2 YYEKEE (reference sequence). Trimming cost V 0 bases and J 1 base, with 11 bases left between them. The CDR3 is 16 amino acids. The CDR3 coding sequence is TGTGCCAGCAGCTTGGCCGGACAGACAAGCAATCAGCCCCAGCATTTT. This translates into CASSLAGQTSNQPQHF.

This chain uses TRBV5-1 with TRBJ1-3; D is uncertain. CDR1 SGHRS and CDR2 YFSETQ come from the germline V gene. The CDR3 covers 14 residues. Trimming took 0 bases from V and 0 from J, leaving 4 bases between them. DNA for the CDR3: TGCGCCAGCAGCTTGGAGTACTCTGGAAACACCATATATTTT. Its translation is CASSLEYSGNTIYF.

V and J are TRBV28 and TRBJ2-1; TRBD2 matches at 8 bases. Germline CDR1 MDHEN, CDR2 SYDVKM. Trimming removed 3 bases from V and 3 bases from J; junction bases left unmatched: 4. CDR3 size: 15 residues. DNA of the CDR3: TGTGCCAGCAGTTTCCCGGGAGGGCTCTACAATGAGCAGTTCTTC. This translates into CASSFPGGLYNEQFF.

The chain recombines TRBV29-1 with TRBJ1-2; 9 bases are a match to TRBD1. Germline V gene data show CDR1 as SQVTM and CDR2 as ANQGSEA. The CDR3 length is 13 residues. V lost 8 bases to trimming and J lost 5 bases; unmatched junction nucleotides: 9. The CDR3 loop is CSTGQGGAYGYTF. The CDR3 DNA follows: TGCAGCACGGGACAGGGAGGCGCTTATGGCTACACCTTC. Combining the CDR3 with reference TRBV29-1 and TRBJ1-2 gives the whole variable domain SAVISQKPSRDICQRGTSLTIQCQVDSQVTMMFWYRQQPGQSLTLIATANQGSEATYESGFVIDKFPISRPNLTFSTLTVSNMSPEDSSIYLCSTGQGGAYGYTFGSGTRLTVV.

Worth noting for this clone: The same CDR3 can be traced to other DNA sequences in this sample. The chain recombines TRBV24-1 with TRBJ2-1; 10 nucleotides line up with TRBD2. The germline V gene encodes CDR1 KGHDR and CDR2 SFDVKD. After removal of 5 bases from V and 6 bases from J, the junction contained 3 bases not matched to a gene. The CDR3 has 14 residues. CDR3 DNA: TGTGCCACCAGTGGACTAGCGGGCCCCAATGAGCAGTTCTTC. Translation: CATSGLAGPNEQFF.

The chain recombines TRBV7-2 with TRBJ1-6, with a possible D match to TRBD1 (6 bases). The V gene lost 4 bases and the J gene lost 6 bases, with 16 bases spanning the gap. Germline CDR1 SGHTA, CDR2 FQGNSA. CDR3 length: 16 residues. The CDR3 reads CASSSLGQLLNSPLHF. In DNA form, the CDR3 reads TGTGCCAGCAGCTCACTGGGACAATTACTTAATTCACCCCTCCACTTT.

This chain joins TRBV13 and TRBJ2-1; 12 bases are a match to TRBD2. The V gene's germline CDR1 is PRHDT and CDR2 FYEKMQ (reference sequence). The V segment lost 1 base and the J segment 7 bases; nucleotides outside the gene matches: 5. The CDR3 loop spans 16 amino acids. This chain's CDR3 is CASSLEVTSGGNEQFF. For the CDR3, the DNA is TGTGCCAGCAGCTTAGAGGTGACTAGCGGGGGTAATGAGCAGTTCTTC.

The CDR3 spells CASSLNPATGELFF. CDR3 nucleotides: TGCGCCAGCAGCTTGAACCCCGCCACCGGGGAGCTGTTTTTT. The rearrangement uses TRBV5-1 and TRBJ2-2; D call uncertain. CDR3 length: 14 residues. Germline V gives CDR1 SGHRS, CDR2 YFSETQ. V was trimmed by 1 base and J by 4 bases, leaving 8 bases between them. The full variable domain, its missing parts supplied by reference TRBV5-1 and TRBJ2-2, is KAGVTQTPRYLIKTRGQQVTLSCSPISGHRSVSWYQQTPGQGLQFLFEYFSETQRNKGNFPGRFSGRQFSNSRSEMNVSTLELGDSALYLCASSLNPATGELFFGEGSRLTVL.

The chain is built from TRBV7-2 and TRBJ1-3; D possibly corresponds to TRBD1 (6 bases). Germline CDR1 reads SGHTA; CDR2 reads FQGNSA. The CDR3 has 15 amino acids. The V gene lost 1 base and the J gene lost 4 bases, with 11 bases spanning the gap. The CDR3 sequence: CASSLVQGSGNTIYF. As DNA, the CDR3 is TGTGCCAGCAGCTTAGTGCAGGGGTCGGGAAACACCATATATTTT.

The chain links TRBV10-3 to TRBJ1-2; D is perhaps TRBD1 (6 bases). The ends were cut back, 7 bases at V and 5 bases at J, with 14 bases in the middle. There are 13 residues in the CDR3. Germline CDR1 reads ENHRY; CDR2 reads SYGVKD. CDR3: CAITPGGLYGYTF. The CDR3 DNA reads TGTGCCATCACCCCCGGGGGGCTATATGGCTACACCTTC.

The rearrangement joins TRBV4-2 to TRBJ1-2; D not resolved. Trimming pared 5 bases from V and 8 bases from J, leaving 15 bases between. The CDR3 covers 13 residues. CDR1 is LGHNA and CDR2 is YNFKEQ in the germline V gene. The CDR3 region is CASSLKSVGGYTF. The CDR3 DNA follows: TGTGCCAGCAGCTTAAAATCGGTGGGCGGCTACACCTTC.

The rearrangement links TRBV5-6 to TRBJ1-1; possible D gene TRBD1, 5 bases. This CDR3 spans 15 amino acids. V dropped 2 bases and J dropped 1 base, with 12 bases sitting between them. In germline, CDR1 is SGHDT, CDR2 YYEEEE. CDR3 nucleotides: TGTGCCAGCAGCTTCGGCCCCGGGGGGAACACTGAAGCTTTCTTT. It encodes CASSFGPGGNTEAFF.

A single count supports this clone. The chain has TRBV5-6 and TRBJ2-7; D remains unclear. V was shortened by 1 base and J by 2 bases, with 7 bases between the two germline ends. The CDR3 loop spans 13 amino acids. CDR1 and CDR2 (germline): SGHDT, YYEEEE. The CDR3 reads CASSLTETYEQYF. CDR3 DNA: TGTGCCAGCAGCTTGACAGAGACCTACGAGCAGTACTTC.

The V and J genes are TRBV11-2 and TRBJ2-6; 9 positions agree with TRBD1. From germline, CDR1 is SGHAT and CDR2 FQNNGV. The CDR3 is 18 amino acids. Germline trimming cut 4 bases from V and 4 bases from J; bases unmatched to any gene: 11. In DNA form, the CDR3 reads TGTGCCAGCAGCTCGGGACAGGGCCCGGTGTGGGGGGCCAACGTCCTGACTTTC. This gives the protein CASSSGQGPVWGANVLTF.

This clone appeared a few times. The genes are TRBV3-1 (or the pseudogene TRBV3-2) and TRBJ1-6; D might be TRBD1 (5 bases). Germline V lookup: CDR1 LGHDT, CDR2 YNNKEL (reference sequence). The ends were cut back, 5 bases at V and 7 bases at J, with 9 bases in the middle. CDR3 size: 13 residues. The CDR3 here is CASSGQGNSPLHF. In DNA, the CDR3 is TGTGCCAGCAGCGGTCAGGGAAATTCACCCCTCCACTTT.

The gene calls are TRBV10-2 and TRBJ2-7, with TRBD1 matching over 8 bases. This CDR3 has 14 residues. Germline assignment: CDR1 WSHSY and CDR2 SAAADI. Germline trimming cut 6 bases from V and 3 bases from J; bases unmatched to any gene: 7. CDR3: CASRPGQGLYEQYF. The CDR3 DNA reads TGCGCCAGCAGGCCTGGACAGGGTCTCTACGAGCAGTACTTC.

The CDR3 loop reads CAWSVLRGQSSGNTIYF. The CDR3 DNA sequence: TGTGCCTGGAGTGTACTTAGGGGACAGAGCTCTGGAAACACCATATATTTT. The chain joins TRBV30 to TRBJ1-3; 7 nucleotides agree with TRBD1. V shed 0 bases and J 0 bases; nucleotides not matched to a gene: 8. Germline V CDR1 and CDR2: GTSNPN, SVGIG (reference sequence). The CDR3 sequence is 17 residues long.

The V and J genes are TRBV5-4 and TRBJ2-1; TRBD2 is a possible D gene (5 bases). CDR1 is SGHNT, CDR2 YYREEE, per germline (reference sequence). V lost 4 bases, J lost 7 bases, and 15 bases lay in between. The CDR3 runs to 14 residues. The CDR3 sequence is CASSDPRDPNEQFF. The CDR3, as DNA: TGTGCCAGCAGCGATCCCCGGGATCCTAATGAGCAGTTCTTC.

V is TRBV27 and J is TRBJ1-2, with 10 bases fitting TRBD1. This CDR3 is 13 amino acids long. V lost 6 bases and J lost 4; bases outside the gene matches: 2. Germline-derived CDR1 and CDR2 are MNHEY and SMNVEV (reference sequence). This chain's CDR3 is CASRTGGGYGYTF. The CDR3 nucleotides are TGTGCCAGCAGGACAGGGGGCGGCTATGGCTACACCTTC.